Following are 26 T cell receptor beta chains from one sample sequenced in a study of cytotoxic CD8 clonotypes in ibrutinib-treated CLL. The protocol was immunoSEQ multiplex PCR, while the TCRdb copy is restricted to in-frame clones and leaves out a portion. The repertoire includes 200,000 or so clones, nearly 80% of them detected once, and roughly an eighth sits in the top ten. The starting material was PBMCs, obtained after 12 months of ibrutinib treatment. The receptors were gathered from a human donor with chronic lymphocytic leukemia.

There are many counts of this clone. The chain has TRBV4-2 and TRBJ2-7; D is possibly TRBD1 (6 bases). The CDR3 covers 13 residues. Germline V lookup: CDR1 LGHNA, CDR2 YNFKEQ. The V and J ends lost 3 bases and 3 bases respectively, with 9 bases between them. In DNA, the CDR3 is TGTGCCAGCAGCCAGCCGGGACACTACGAGCAGTACTTC. Protein: CASSQPGHYEQYF.

The V call is TRBV7-9, the J call TRBJ2-7; D gene unclear. There are 14 residues in the CDR3. V was clipped by 3 bases and J by 0 bases, with 9 bases between them. Germline V gives CDR1 SEHNR, CDR2 FQNEAQ (reference sequence). This CDR3 reads CASSLTQSSYEQYF. CDR3 nucleotides: TGTGCCAGCAGCTTGACCCAGAGCTCCTACGAGCAGTACTTC.

This rearrangement joins TRBV6-5 to TRBJ2-7; D is undetermined. The CDR3 is 16 residues long. Trimming shortened V by 0 bases and J by 0 bases, and 12 bases separated the two germline ends. CDR1 and CDR2 from the germline V gene are MNHEY and SVGAGI. The CDR3 sequence: CASSYSSFGSSYEQYF. The DNA of the CDR3 is TGTGCCAGCAGTTACTCGAGTTTCGGTTCCTCCTACGAGCAGTACTTC.

The V gene is TRBV30, the J gene TRBJ1-6; maybe TRBD1 (5 bases). This CDR3 is built from 14 residues. The V end lost 0 bases, the J end lost 10 bases, and 13 bases lay between the germline ends. The germline CDR1 and CDR2 sequences are GTSNPN and SVGIG (reference sequence). The CDR3 sequence is CAWSVEGWGSPLHF. In nucleotides, the CDR3 is TGTGCCTGGAGTGTTGAAGGATGGGGCTCACCCCTCCACTTT.

The V and J genes are TRBV28 and TRBJ2-7; D ambiguous. Germline V gene sequence: CDR1 MDHEN, CDR2 SYDVKM. Trimming removed 5 bases from V and 0 bases from J, with 20 bases in between. CDR3 length equals 17 residues. The CDR3 here is CASSLDQSITISYEQYF. The CDR3 nucleotides read TGTGCCAGCAGTCTCGACCAATCAATTACCATCTCCTACGAGCAGTACTTC.

This clone was found many times. J is TRBJ2-3 and V is TRBV9; D unresolved. With 2 bases removed from V and 4 bases from J, the gap between germline ends came to 14 bases. Germline values: CDR1 SGDLS, CDR2 YYNGEE. The CDR3 consists of 15 residues. The CDR3 is CASSVQPIGADTQYF. The DNA for the CDR3 is TGTGCCAGCAGCGTCCAACCGATAGGAGCAGATACGCAGTATTTT.

Notes on this clone: The junction does not match germline at one end; this may be a read error. The chain is built from TRBV7-7 and TRBJ2-7, with TRBD2 matching 10 bases. The CDR3 is made up of 15 amino acids. The germline V gene encodes CDR1 SSHAT and CDR2 FNYEAQ (reference sequence). CDR3 amino acids: CASSWGSGGAYEQYF. The CDR3 nucleotides are TGTGCTAGCAGCTGGGGCAGCGGGGGGGCCTACGAGCAGTACTTC. Based on the CDR3 plus reference TRBV7-7 and TRBJ2-7, the full variable domain is GAGVSQSPRYKVTKRGQDVTLRCDPISSHATLYWYQQALGQGPEFLTYFNYEAQPDKSGLPSDRFSAERPEGSISTLTIQRTEQRDSAMYRCASSWGSGGAYEQYFGPGTRLTVT.

The rearrangement links TRBV30 to TRBJ2-1; TRBD1 matches at 8 bases. Germline-derived CDR1 and CDR2 are GTSNPN and SVGIG (reference sequence). Trimming cost V 1 base and J 3 bases; bases outside gene matches: 8. The CDR3 runs to 16 residues. The CDR3: CAWSAKTGEIYNEQFF. Written as DNA, the CDR3 is TGTGCCTGGAGTGCCAAGACAGGGGAGATCTACAATGAGCAGTTCTTC.

The V call is TRBV10-3, the J call TRBJ2-3, with 9 bases that match TRBD2. The junction had 6 bases not matched to a gene; V was cut back by 3 bases and J by 5 bases. The CDR3 is 15 amino acids. Germline V gene lookup returns CDR1 ENHRY and CDR2 SYGVKD. In DNA, the CDR3 is TGTGCCATCAGTGATCCCAGCGGGGGGCGAGATACGCAGTATTTT. Its protein product is CAISDPSGGRDTQYF.

Only one count was recorded for this clone. An end of the junction differs from the germline gene, which may be a read error. J is TRBJ2-5 and V is TRBV4-1, with 8 nucleotides matching TRBD1. Germline V lookup: CDR1 MGHRA, CDR2 YSYEKL. The CDR3 runs 15 residues. The CDR3 reads CASSKEDRVQETQYF. DNA of the CDR3: TGCGCCAGCAGCAAAGAGGACAGGGTACAAGAGACCCAGTACTTC.

This clone was counted ten times or more. The same CDR3 is also encoded by other DNA sequences in this sample. This chain joins TRBV18 and TRBJ1-2, with unresolved D. Germline lookup yields CDR1 KGHSH and CDR2 LQKENI. The CDR3 is 14 amino acids. Deletions cut 0 bases from V and 4 bases from J, with 9 bases between. The CDR3 DNA reads TGTGCCAGCTCACCACCGGGTTGGACCTATGGCTACACCTTC. Protein: CASSPPGWTYGYTF.

V and J are TRBV28 and TRBJ2-2; 9 bases line up with TRBD1. The germline V gene encodes CDR1 MDHEN and CDR2 SYDVKM. CDR3 length: 17 amino acids. The ends lost 7 bases at V and 2 bases at J; junction bases unmatched: 11. The CDR3 protein is CASTWGDRAPNTGELFF. For the CDR3, the DNA is TGTGCCAGCACCTGGGGGGACAGGGCCCCCAACACCGGGGAGCTGTTTTTT.

This clone was counted a single time. The V gene is TRBV6-4, the J gene TRBJ2-2, with TRBD2 matching 10 bases. After removal of 0 bases from V and 3 bases from J, the junction contained 1 base not matched to a gene. CDR1 and CDR2 from the germline V gene are MRHNA and SNTAGT. The CDR3 runs 16 residues. In DNA form, the CDR3 reads TGTGCCAGCAGTGACTCGAGCGGGGGGGACACCGGGGAGCTGTTTTTT. Its translation: CASSDSSGGDTGELFF.

The chain combines TRBV6-6 with TRBJ1-2; the match to TRBD1 covers 9 bases. Germline CDR1 reads MNHNY; CDR2 reads SVGAGI (reference sequence). The CDR3 covers 12 residues. V trimming: 7 bases; J trimming: 8 bases; junction bases outside the gene matches: 5. The CDR3 DNA is TGTGCCAGCACCTTGACAGGGGGAGGCTACACCTTC. Residues: CASTLTGGGYTF.

Of note for this clone: In the same sample, other DNA sequences code for this CDR3. CDR3 protein: CASSLAGGNYGYTF. CDR3 sequence (DNA): TGTGCCAGCAGCTTAGCAGGGGGTAACTATGGCTACACCTTC. J is TRBJ1-2 and V is TRBV7-9, with D tentatively TRBD1 (6 bases). Per the germline V gene, CDR1 is SEHNR and CDR2 is FQNEAQ (reference sequence). The V end was cut by 0 bases, the J end by 1 base, with 6 bases between. The CDR3 consists of 14 residues.

This chain connects TRBV4-2 to TRBJ1-2; TRBD1 agrees at 8 bases. The germline gives CDR1 LGHNA, CDR2 YNFKEQ. The CDR3 contains 14 residues. Unmatched junction bases numbered 7, after V lost 2 bases and J lost 8 bases. The CDR3 nucleotides are TGTGCCAGCAGCCAACTCCAGGGGGCAGAGGGCTACACCTTC. Translated: CASSQLQGAEGYTF.

CDR3 residues: CASRDTGGTPKETQYF. In nucleotides, the CDR3 is TGTGCCAGCAGGGACACCGGGGGCACACCGAAGGAGACCCAGTACTTC. The V gene is TRBV6-6, the J gene TRBJ2-5; D tentatively reads TRBD1 or TRBD2 (6 bases each). V lost 6 bases, J lost 5 bases, and 22 bases lay in between. Germline CDR1 MNHNY, CDR2 SVGAGI (reference sequence). The length of the CDR3 is 16 residues.

The J gene is TRBJ2-5, the V gene TRBV6-1; no clear D gene. The germline V gene encodes CDR1 MNHNS and CDR2 SASEGT. V lost 9 bases to trimming and J lost 0 bases, with 11 bases between them. The CDR3 has 13 residues. In DNA form, the CDR3 reads TGTGCCAGTTTGACTGGACACCAAGAGACCCAGTACTTC. Its translation: CASLTGHQETQYF.

The genes are TRBV9 and TRBJ2-1; perhaps TRBD2 as D (5 bases). The CDR3 length is 15 residues. The germline V and J ends were trimmed by 3 bases and 4 bases, with 14 bases remaining between them. Germline V lookup: CDR1 SGDLS, CDR2 YYNGEE. CDR3 coding DNA: TGTGCCAGCAGCGAGAGCGGAGTCCTGTACAATGAGCAGTTCTTC. Amino acids: CASSESGVLYNEQFF. Using reference TRBV9 and TRBJ2-1 for the parts outside the CDR3, the full variable domain is DSGVTQTPKHLITATGQRVTLRCSPRSGDLSVYWYQQSLDQGLQFLIQYYNGEERAKGNILERFSAQQFPDLHSELNLSSLELGDSALYFCASSESGVLYNEQFFGPGTRLTVL.

This chain joins TRBV30 and TRBJ1-1; tentatively, D is TRBD1 (6 bases). The V end was cut by 4 bases, the J end by 1 base, with 10 bases between. CDR1 GTSNPN and CDR2 SVGIG come from the germline V gene (reference sequence). The CDR3 is 13 residues long. Here the CDR3 DNA reads TGTGCCTGGATGGTAGGGGGGAACACTGAAGCTTTCTTT. It is translated as CAWMVGGNTEAFF.

The chain recombines TRBV30 with TRBJ1-3; no firm D call. The germline gives CDR1 GTSNPN, CDR2 SVGIG (reference sequence). The CDR3 has 11 amino acids. V was cut by 4 bases and J by 3 bases, with 4 bases left in between. CDR3: CAWILGNTIYF. The CDR3 DNA reads as TGTGCCTGGATACTTGGAAACACCATATATTTT.

V gene TRBV11-2 combines with J gene TRBJ2-1; 11 positions agree with TRBD2. The CDR3 is 14 amino acids. CDR1 and CDR2 from the germline V gene are SGHAT and FQNNGV. The junction had 1 base not matched to a gene; V was cut back by 5 bases and J by 4 bases. The CDR3 is CASSRTSGYNEQFF. In DNA form, the CDR3 reads TGTGCCAGCAGCCGGACTAGCGGGTACAATGAGCAGTTCTTC.

The chain is built from TRBV5-1 and TRBJ1-1; a weak D match, TRBD1 (5 bases). Germline assignment: CDR1 SGHRS and CDR2 YFSETQ. This CDR3 is built from 15 residues. Trimming stripped 3 bases from V and 5 bases from J, with 17 bases between. The CDR3 nucleotides are TGCGCCAGCAGCTCCCGGCCCCAAGGGGCGACTGAAGCTTTCTTT. This sequence encodes CASSSRPQGATEAFF.

This clone was observed a few times. The chain recombines TRBV28 with TRBJ1-2; D is possibly TRBD1 (5 bases). Trimming left V 6 bases short and J 4 bases short, with 12 bases between. This CDR3 contains 13 residues. CDR1 and CDR2 (germline): MDHEN, SYDVKM. In DNA, the CDR3 is TGTGCCAGCAGCCCGGGACTGCTCTATGGCTACACCTTC. It specifies CASSPGLLYGYTF.

This clone has only a few counts. The V gene is TRBV11-1, the J gene TRBJ1-1, with unresolved D. The CDR3 runs 14 residues. V gave up 5 bases and J gave up 1 base, with 11 bases separating them. Germline V gene lookup returns CDR1 SGHAT and CDR2 FQDESV (reference sequence). The CDR3 here is CASSRVSSNTEAFF. DNA of the CDR3: TGTGCCAGCAGCCGGGTTTCTTCGAACACTGAAGCTTTCTTT.

This rearrangement joins TRBV7-9 to TRBJ2-3, with D unclear. The V gene lost 10 bases and the J gene lost 5 bases, with 16 bases spanning the gap. The CDR3 is 13 residues long. Germline V gene sequence: CDR1 SEHNR, CDR2 FQNEAQ (reference sequence). The CDR3 DNA sequence: TGTGCCAATCGGCCCCCCGGTTTAGATACGCAGTATTTT. This gives the protein CANRPPGLDTQYF.